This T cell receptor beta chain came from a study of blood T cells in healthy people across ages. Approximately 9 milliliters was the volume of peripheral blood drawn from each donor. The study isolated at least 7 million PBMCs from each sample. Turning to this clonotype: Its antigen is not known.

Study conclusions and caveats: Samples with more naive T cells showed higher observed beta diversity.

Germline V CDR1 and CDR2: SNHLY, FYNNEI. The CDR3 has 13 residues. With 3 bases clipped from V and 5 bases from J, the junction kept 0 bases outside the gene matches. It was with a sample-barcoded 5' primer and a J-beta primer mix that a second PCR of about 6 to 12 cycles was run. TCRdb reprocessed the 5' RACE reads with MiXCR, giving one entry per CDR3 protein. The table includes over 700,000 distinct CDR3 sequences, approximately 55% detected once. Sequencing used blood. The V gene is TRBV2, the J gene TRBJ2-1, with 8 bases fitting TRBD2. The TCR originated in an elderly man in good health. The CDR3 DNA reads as TGTGCCAGCAGTGATAGCGGGGACAATGAGCAGTTCTTC. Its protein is CASSDSGDNEQFF.